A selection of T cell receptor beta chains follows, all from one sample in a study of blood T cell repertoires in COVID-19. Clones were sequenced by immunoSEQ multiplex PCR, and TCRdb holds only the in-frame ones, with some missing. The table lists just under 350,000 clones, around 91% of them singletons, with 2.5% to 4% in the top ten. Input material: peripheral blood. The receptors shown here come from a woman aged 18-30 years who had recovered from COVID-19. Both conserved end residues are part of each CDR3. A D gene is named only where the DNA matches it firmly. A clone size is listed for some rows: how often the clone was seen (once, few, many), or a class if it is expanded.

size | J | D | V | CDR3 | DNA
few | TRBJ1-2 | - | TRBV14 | CASSPPWGQGFGYTF | TGTGCCAGCAGTCCCCCGTGGGGTCAGGGGTTTGGCTACACCTTC
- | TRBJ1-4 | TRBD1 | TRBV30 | CAWSGYWGQGGEKLFF | TGTGCCTGGAGTGGGTATTGGGGACAGGGCGGTGAAAAACTGTTTTTT
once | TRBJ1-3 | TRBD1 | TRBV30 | CAWSSQTGFSGNTIYF | TGTGCCTGGAGTTCCCAGACAGGGTTCTCTGGAAACACCATATATTTT
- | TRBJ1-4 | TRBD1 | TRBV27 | CASSPQGAREKLFF | TGTGCCAGCAGTCCACAGGGGGCGAGGGAAAAACTGTTTTTT
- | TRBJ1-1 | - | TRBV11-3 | CASSLRGMNTEAFF | TGTGCCAGCAGCTTACGGGGAATGAACACTGAAGCTTTCTTT
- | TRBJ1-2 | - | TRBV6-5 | CASSYSDVRGSGYTF | TGTGCCAGCAGTTACTCAGATGTTAGGGGTTCTGGCTACACCTTC
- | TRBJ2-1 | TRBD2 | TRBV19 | CASSIDNAGVARFF | TGTGCCAGTAGTATAGATAACGCGGGAGTAGCAAGGTTCTTC
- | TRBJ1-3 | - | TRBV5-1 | CASSPATVTLSSGNTIYF | TGCGCCAGCAGCCCGGCGACAGTCACTTTAAGCTCTGGAAACACCATATATTTT
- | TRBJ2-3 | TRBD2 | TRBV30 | CAWTSGTSGTDTQYF | TGTGCCTGGACATCCGGGACTAGCGGCACAGATACGCAGTATTTT
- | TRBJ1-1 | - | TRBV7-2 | CASSPRGRVATEAFF | TGTGCCAGCAGCCCAAGGGGCAGGGTCGCCACTGAAGCTTTCTTT
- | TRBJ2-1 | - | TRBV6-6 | CASSPRYHEQFF | TGTGCCAGCAGTCCGAGGTACCATGAGCAGTTCTTC
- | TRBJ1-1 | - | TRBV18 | CASSGGANTEAFF | TGTGCCAGCTCGGGGGGGGCGAACACTGAAGCTTTCTTT
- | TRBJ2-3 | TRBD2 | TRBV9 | CASSVTPTSGTDTQYF | TGTGCCAGCAGCGTAACCCCGACTAGCGGCACAGATACGCAGTATTTT
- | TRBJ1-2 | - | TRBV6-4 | CASIIRQFNYGYTF | TGTGCCAGCATCATCAGGCAATTTAACTATGGCTACACCTTC
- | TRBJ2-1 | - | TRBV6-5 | CASSLYSSYNEQFF | TGTGCCAGCAGCCTTTATAGCTCCTACAATGAGCAGTTCTTC
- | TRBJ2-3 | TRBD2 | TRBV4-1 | CASSPVGLAGAGGGDTQYF | TGCGCCAGCAGCCCCGTCGGACTAGCGGGAGCGGGAGGTGGAGATACGCAGTATTTT
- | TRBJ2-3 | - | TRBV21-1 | CASSKEKGQCTDTQYF | TGTGCCAGCAGCAAAGAAAAGGGACAGTGCACAGATACGCAGTATTTT
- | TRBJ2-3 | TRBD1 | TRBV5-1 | CASSPGTGPTDTQYF | TGCGCCAGCAGTCCCGGGACAGGGCCTACAGATACGCAGTATTTT
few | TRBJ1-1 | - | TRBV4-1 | CASSQEPAEYTEAFF | TGCGCCAGCAGCCAAGAACCAGCGGAATACACTGAAGCTTTCTTT
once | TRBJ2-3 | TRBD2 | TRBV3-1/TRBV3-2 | CASSPHLAGASTDTQYF | TGTGCCAGCAGCCCCCACCTAGCGGGAGCGAGCACAGATACGCAGTATTTT
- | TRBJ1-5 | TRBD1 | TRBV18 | CASSADRGQGNQPQHF | TGTGCCAGCTCAGCCGACAGGGGGCAGGGCAATCAGCCCCAGCATTTT
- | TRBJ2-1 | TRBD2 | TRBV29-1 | CSVPTSGSPYNEQFF | TGCAGCGTTCCCACTAGCGGGAGCCCCTACAATGAGCAGTTCTTC
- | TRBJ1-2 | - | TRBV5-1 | CASSMGPREGGYTF | TGCGCCAGCAGCATGGGACCCAGAGAGGGCGGCTACACCTTC
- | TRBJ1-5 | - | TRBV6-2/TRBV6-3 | CASSYLGGNQPQHF | TGTGCCAGCAGTTATCTAGGGGGCAATCAGCCCCAGCATTTT
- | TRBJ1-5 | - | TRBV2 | CASSDPRGNQPQHF | TGTGCCAGCAGTGACCCCCGGGGCAATCAGCCCCAGCATTTT
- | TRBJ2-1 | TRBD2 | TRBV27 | CASSFSSSRAGGKSNEQFF | TGTGCCAGCAGTTTTAGTAGCTCCCGAGCGGGAGGGAAGAGTAATGAGCAGTTCTTC
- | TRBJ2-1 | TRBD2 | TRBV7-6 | CASSLEGSGANEQFF | TGTGCCAGCAGCTTAGAGGGTAGCGGGGCCAATGAGCAGTTCTTC
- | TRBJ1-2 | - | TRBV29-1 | CSVDQGRGANYGYTF | TGCAGCGTGGACCAGGGGAGGGGAGCTAACTATGGCTACACCTTC
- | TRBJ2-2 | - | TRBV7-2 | CASSPGWATGELFF | TGTGCCAGCAGCCCAGGGTGGGCCACCGGGGAGCTGTTTTTT
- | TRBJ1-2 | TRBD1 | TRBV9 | CASSPTGGDYGYTF | TGTGCCAGCAGCCCGACAGGGGGGGACTATGGCTACACCTTC
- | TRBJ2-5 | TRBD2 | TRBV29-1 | CSAIPRLAGDLGETQYF | TGCAGCGCTATACCGCGCTTAGCGGGAGATCTGGGGGAGACCCAGTACTTC
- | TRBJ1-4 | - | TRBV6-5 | CASSRQRAEKLFF | TGTGCCAGCAGTCGACAGAGAGCCGAAAAACTGTTTTTT
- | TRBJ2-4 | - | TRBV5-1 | CASSPQLAKNIQYF | TGCGCCAGCAGCCCACAGCTAGCCAAAAACATTCAGTACTTC
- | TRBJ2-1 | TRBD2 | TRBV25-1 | CASSEPGGRGDNEQFF | TGTGCCAGCAGTGAACCGGGCGGGAGAGGGGACAATGAGCAGTTCTTC
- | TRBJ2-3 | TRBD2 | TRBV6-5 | CASSSLAVTDTQYF | TGTGCCAGCAGCTCACTAGCGGTGACTGATACGCAGTATTTT
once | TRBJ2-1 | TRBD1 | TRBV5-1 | CASSLEGADNNEQFF | TGCGCCAGCAGCTTGGAGGGGGCAGACAACAATGAGCAGTTCTTC
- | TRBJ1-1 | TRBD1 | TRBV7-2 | CASSSGWGQGSTEAFF | TGTGCCAGCAGCTCAGGGTGGGGACAGGGCTCCACTGAAGCTTTCTTT
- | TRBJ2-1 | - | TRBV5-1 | CASSPVGGLEQFF | TGCGCCAGCAGCCCGGTGGGGGGTCTTGAGCAGTTCTTC
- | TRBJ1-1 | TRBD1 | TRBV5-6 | CASSSTGDYTEAFF | TGTGCCAGCAGCTCAACAGGGGATTACACTGAAGCTTTCTTT
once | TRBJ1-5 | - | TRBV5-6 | CASSLGTAQPQHF | TGTGCCAGCAGCTTGGGGACAGCTCAGCCCCAGCATTTT
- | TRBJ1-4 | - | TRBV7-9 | CASQPSGRNEKLFF | TGTGCCAGCCAACCGTCCGGTCGGAATGAAAAACTGTTTTTT
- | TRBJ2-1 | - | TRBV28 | CASSLLGTLYNEQFF | TGTGCCAGCAGTTTACTCGGGACACTATACAATGAGCAGTTCTTC
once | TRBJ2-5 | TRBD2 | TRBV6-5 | CASSFQRLARETQYF | TGTGCCAGCAGTTTCCAGAGACTAGCGCGGGAGACCCAGTACTTC
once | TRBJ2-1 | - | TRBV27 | CASSMSKNNEQFF | TGTGCCAGCAGCATGAGCAAGAACAATGAGCAGTTCTTC
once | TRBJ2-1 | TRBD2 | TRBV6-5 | CASSRGGRNEQFF | TGTGCCAGCAGTAGGGGCGGGAGAAATGAGCAGTTCTTC
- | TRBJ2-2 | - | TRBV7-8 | CASSLRGHRDPALFTGELFF | TGTGCCAGCAGCTTAAGAGGACACAGGGATCCGGCGCTCTTCACCGGGGAGCTGTTTTTT
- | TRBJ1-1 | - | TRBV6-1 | CASSQIGETEAFF | TGTGCCAGCAGTCAGATAGGGGAAACTGAAGCTTTCTTT
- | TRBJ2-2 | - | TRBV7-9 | CASSLSQGWNTGELFF | TGTGCCAGCAGCTTATCGCAGGGGTGGAACACCGGGGAGCTGTTTTTT
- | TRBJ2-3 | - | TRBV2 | CASRRAQGVADTQYF | TGTGCCAGCAGACGCGCGCAAGGGGTGGCAGATACGCAGTATTTT
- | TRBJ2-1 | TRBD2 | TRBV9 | CASSVSGRASGEQFF | TGTGCCAGCAGCGTGTCCGGGAGGGCCAGCGGTGAGCAGTTCTTC
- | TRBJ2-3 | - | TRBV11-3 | CASSLGGSSTDTQYF | TGTGCCAGCAGCTTAGGGGGCTCTAGCACAGATACGCAGTATTTT
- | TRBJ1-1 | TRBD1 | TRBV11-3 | CASSPRGLSTEAFF | TGTGCCAGCAGCCCCAGGGGGCTTAGCACTGAAGCTTTCTTT
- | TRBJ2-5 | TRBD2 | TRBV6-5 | CASSIRLAGFETQYF | TGTGCCAGCAGTATAAGACTAGCTGGGTTCGAGACCCAGTACTTC